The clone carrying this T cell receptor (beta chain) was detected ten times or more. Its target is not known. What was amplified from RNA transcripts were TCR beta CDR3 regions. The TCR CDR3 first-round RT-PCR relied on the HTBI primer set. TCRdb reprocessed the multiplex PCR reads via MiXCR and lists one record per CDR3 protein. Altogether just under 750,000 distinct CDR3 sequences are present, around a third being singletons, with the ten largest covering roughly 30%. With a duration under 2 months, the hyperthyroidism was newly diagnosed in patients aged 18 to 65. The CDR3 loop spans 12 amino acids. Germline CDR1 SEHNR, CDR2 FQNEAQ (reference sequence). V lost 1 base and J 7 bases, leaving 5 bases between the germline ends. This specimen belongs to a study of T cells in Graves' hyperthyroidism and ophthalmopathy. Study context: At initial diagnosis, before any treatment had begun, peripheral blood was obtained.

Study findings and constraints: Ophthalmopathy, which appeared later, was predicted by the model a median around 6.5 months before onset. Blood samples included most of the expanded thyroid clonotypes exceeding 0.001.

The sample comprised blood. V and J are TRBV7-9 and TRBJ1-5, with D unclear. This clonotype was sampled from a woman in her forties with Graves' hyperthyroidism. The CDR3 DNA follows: TGTGCCAGCAGCTTAGTGCAGCAGCCCCAGCATTTT. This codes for CASSLVQQPQHF.